This note documents a single TCR beta chain sequence. Its target is unknown. The record originates from a study of cytomegalovirus exposure and HLA in healthy donors. Overall study findings and caveats: Clonal expansion was found to be greater in HLA-associated TCR beta chains than in equally common others in a later analysis.

Primers for the PCR totalled 60 Vbeta and 13 Jbeta. The protocol was immunoSEQ multiplex PCR, while the TCRdb copy is restricted to in-frame clones and leaves out a portion. The repertoire holds more than 50,000 clones, with roughly 87% as singletons. Germline CDR1 reads MGHRA; CDR2 reads YSYEKL. Trimming took 0 bases from V and 0 from J, leaving 7 bases between them. The CDR3 has 15 residues. The V and J genes are TRBV4-1 and TRBJ2-3; D unclear. The sequencing input was PBMCs. The sequence derives from a female donor in good health and CMV-seronegative. CDR3 in amino acids: CASSQDRFSTDTQYF. CDR3 DNA: TGCGCCAGCAGCCAAGACAGATTTAGCACAGATACGCAGTATTTT.